One sample yielded the 31 T cell receptor beta chains listed below, sequenced in a study of OX40 agonist ivuxolimab in advanced cancers. Measured with immunoSEQ multiplex PCR; TCRdb has only the in-frame clones, and not every one. The sample consists of about 43,000 clones, 75% to 90% of them appearing once. The source was CD4+ or CD8+ T cells sorted from blood, collected in a trial of the OX40 agonist ivuxolimab. Source of these receptors: an adult with an advanced solid tumor such as melanoma, head and neck, liver or kidney cancer.

This rearrangement joins TRBV20-1 to TRBJ1-2, with D maybe TRBD1 (6 bases). CDR1 is DFQATT, CDR2 SNEGSKA, per germline (reference sequence). There are 11 residues in the CDR3. The V and J ends lost 5 bases and 6 bases respectively, with 10 bases between them. The CDR3 coding sequence is TGCAGTGCTTGGAGGGGGGATGGCTACACCTTC. Amino acid sequence: CSAWRGDGYTF.

Here the CDR3 reads CSVGDSRYGYTF. CDR3 in DNA: TGCAGCGTTGGAGATTCGCGGTATGGCTACACCTTC. J is TRBJ1-2 and V is TRBV29-1; D is unclear. This CDR3 spans 12 amino acids. CDR1 and CDR2 from the germline V gene are SQVTM and ANQGSEA. Between the trimmed V and J ends, which lost 4 bases and 5 bases, there was a span of 11 bases.

This clone has ten or more counts. V gene TRBV27 combines with J gene TRBJ1-2, with D possibly being TRBD1 (5 bases). Germline CDR1 reads MNHEY; CDR2 reads SMNVEV (reference sequence). The ends were cut back, 5 bases at V and 1 base at J, with 11 bases in the middle. The CDR3 totals 14 residues. The chain's CDR3 is CASSPRGGNYGYTF. In nucleotides, the CDR3 is TGTGCCAGCAGTCCCCGCGGGGGTAACTATGGCTACACCTTC.

The chain recombines TRBV5-4 with TRBJ1-2; maybe TRBD1 (5 bases). Trimming cost V 2 bases and J 2 bases, with 13 bases left between them. The CDR3 is made up of 15 amino acids. Germline V CDR1 and CDR2: SGHNT, YYREEE (reference sequence). The CDR3, as DNA: TGTGCCAGCAGCTTATCCCAGGGTCCGAACTATGGCTACACCTTC. It specifies CASSLSQGPNYGYTF.

This sequence joins TRBV6-1 and TRBJ2-7; perhaps TRBD1 as D (5 bases). Deletions cut 5 bases from V and 4 bases from J, with 18 bases between. CDR1 and CDR2 (germline): MNHNS, SASEGT. CDR3 size: 15 residues. CDR3 residues: CASSSPFRGHYEQYF. CDR3 DNA sequence: TGTGCCAGCAGTTCCCCATTCCGCGGACATTACGAGCAGTACTTC.

This chain uses TRBV7-3 with TRBJ2-1; 8 bases fit TRBD2. This CDR3 comprises 15 residues. The V gene's germline CDR1 is SGHTA and CDR2 FQGTGA. V lost 4 bases and J lost 0; bases outside the gene matches: 2. CDR3 amino acids: CASSYRGGSYNEQFF. The CDR3 DNA sequence: TGTGCCAGCAGCTACCGGGGGGGCTCCTACAATGAGCAGTTCTTC.

This sequence joins TRBV7-2 and TRBJ2-5; unclear D gene. Judging by the DNA end, TRBJ2-7 fits better; the J call may be wrong. The germline CDR1 and CDR2 sequences are SGHTA and FQGNSA. The CDR3 spans 13 residues. CDR3 sequence: CASSFARTYEQYF. CDR3 DNA sequence: TGTGCCAGCAGCTTCGCAAGGACCTACGAGCAGTACTTC.

This sequence joins TRBV29-1 and TRBJ2-3; no clear D gene. Germline-derived CDR1 and CDR2 are SQVTM and ANQGSEA. V lost 4 bases, J lost 0 bases, and 11 bases lay in between. This CDR3 has 14 amino acids. DNA of the CDR3: TGCAGCGTTGCTGACGACCCTAGCACAGATACGCAGTATTTT. Protein: CSVADDPSTDTQYF.

J is TRBJ2-7 and V is TRBV6-6; 8 nucleotides agree with TRBD2. This CDR3 region has 13 residues. V trimming: 6 bases; J trimming: 7 bases; junction bases outside the gene matches: 8. In germline, CDR1 is MNHNY, CDR2 SVGAGI (reference sequence). CDR3 protein: CASSTASGWEQYF. CDR3 in DNA: TGTGCCAGCAGCACTGCTAGCGGGTGGGAGCAGTACTTC.

The chain combines TRBV7-9 with TRBJ2-7; 10 bases agree with TRBD2. Germline trimming cut 5 bases from V and 5 bases from J; bases unmatched to any gene: 9. The CDR3 is made up of 15 amino acids. CDR1 and CDR2 (germline): SEHNR, FQNEAQ (reference sequence). CDR3 in amino acids: CASSRASGSLNEQYF. Here the CDR3 DNA reads TGTGCCAGCAGCAGAGCTAGCGGGAGTCTAAACGAGCAGTACTTC.

The rearrangement joins TRBV28 to TRBJ1-3; D may be TRBD1 (6 bases). V shed 2 bases and J shed 2 bases, with 7 bases lying between them. This CDR3 comprises 14 residues. Germline loops: CDR1 MDHEN, CDR2 SYDVKM. The CDR3, as DNA: TGTGCCAGCAGTTTACCAGGGGCTGGAAACACCATATATTTT. It codes for CASSLPGAGNTIYF. Together with reference TRBV28 and TRBJ1-3, the CDR3 gives the full variable domain: DVKVTQSSRYLVKRTGEKVFLECVQDMDHENMFWYRQDPGLGLRLIYFSYDVKMKEKGDIPEGYSVSREKKERFSLILESASTNQTSMYLCASSLPGAGNTIYFGEGSWLTVV.

The chain carries TRBV7-2 and TRBJ2-5; D is unclear. The germline V gene encodes CDR1 SGHTA and CDR2 FQGNSA. Trimming removed 4 bases at V and 2 bases at J, with 17 bases between. The CDR3 is made up of 16 amino acids. The CDR3 reads CASSSRYSPYQETQYF. For the CDR3, the DNA is TGTGCCAGCAGCTCGCGTTACTCCCCGTATCAAGAGACCCAGTACTTC. Filled out from reference TRBV7-2 and TRBJ2-5, the complete variable domain reads GAGVSQSPSNKVTEKGKDVELRCDPISGHTALYWYRQSLGQGLEFLIYFQGNSAPDKSGLPSDRFSAERTGGSVSTLTIQRTQQEDSAVYLCASSSRYSPYQETQYFGPGTRLLVL.

The chain links TRBV5-6 to TRBJ1-1; D is possibly TRBD1 (5 bases). V lost 0 bases, J lost 7 bases, and 13 bases lay in between. CDR3 length: 14 amino acids. The germline gives CDR1 SGHDT, CDR2 YYEEEE. CDR3: CASSLERGRGEAFF. The CDR3 coding sequence is TGTGCCAGCAGCTTGGAAAGGGGACGGGGTGAAGCTTTCTTT.

The rearrangement uses TRBV5-8 and TRBJ2-4; D is uncertain. Trimming left V 7 bases short and J 0 bases short, with 8 bases between. Germline V CDR1 and CDR2: SGHTS, YDEGEE. The CDR3 totals 13 residues. CDR3 protein: CASCGGAKNIQYF. The CDR3 DNA sequence: TGTGCCAGCTGCGGTGGAGCCAAAAACATTCAGTACTTC.

The CDR3 is CASSFRASGATYTYNEQFF. The CDR3 DNA sequence: TGCGCCAGCAGCTTTCGGGCTAGCGGGGCTACCTATACCTACAATGAGCAGTTCTTC. The chain has TRBV5-1 and TRBJ2-1, with 9 positions matching TRBD2. CDR3 length equals 19 residues. V gave up 2 bases and J gave up 2 bases; unmatched junction bases: 14. Germline V gene lookup returns CDR1 SGHRS and CDR2 YFSETQ.

The rearrangement links TRBV29-1 to TRBJ1-2, with TRBD1 as a possible D gene (6 bases). CDR3 length: 14 residues. V was cut by 0 bases and J by 6 bases, with 14 bases left in between. Germline CDR1 and CDR2: SQVTM and ANQGSEA. CDR3: CSVEDPRGWDGYTF. CDR3 DNA sequence: TGCAGCGTTGAAGATCCCAGGGGATGGGATGGCTACACCTTC.

The V and J genes are TRBV12-2 and TRBJ2-5; the table's D call, TRBD1, has no DNA check behind it. TRBV12-2 corresponds to a pseudogene. The CDR3 extends over 13 amino acids. The CDR3 loop reads CASPGGQEETQYF. The CDR3 DNA sequence: TGTGCAAGTCCAGGTGGGCAGGAAGAGACCCAGTACTTC.

This chain connects TRBV4-1 to TRBJ1-1, with no clear D. The CDR3 sequence is 15 residues long. Germline CDR1 and CDR2: MGHRA and YSYEKL. Trimming took 4 bases from V and 1 from J, leaving 13 bases between them. The CDR3, as DNA: TGCGCCAGCAGCCGGGAAGGGCGTGGGAACACTGAAGCTTTCTTT. Translated: CASSREGRGNTEAFF.

The gene calls are TRBV7-9 and TRBJ2-3, with D tentatively TRBD1 or TRBD2 (6 bases each). The germline V gene encodes CDR1 SEHNR and CDR2 FQNEAQ (reference sequence). V was pared by 5 bases and J by 1 base, with 19 bases between. The CDR3 totals 17 residues. The CDR3 DNA reads TGTGCCAGCAGCGGAGGGGGGCCTGGGGCCCGCACAGATACGCAGTATTTT. It specifies CASSGGGPGARTDTQYF.

The chain couples TRBV29-1 to TRBJ2-2; D could derive from TRBD1 or TRBD2 (6 bases each). The V end was cut by 3 bases, the J end by 8 bases, with 13 bases between. Per the germline V gene, CDR1 is SQVTM and CDR2 is ANQGSEA. The CDR3 has 13 residues. Written as DNA, the CDR3 is TGCAGCGTTGAGTGGGGGGCCGCGGGGGAGCTGTTTTTT. It encodes CSVEWGAAGELFF.

The chain is built from TRBV12-5 and TRBJ1-1; D is unresolved. The CDR3 loop spans 13 amino acids. The germline CDR1 and CDR2 sequences are LGHNT and FRNRAP. V was clipped by 2 bases and J by 2 bases, with 6 bases between them. The CDR3 reads CASGLTVNTEAFF. As DNA, the CDR3 is TGTGCTAGTGGTTTGACCGTAAACACTGAAGCTTTCTTT.

This chain connects TRBV12-5 to TRBJ2-7; D is uncertain. Trimming stripped 3 bases from V and 3 bases from J, with 12 bases between. The CDR3 runs to 14 residues. Germline V lookup: CDR1 LGHNT, CDR2 FRNRAP. CDR3 DNA sequence: TGTGCTAGTGGTTTAGTACAGATGAACTACGAGCAGTACTTC. Translated: CASGLVQMNYEQYF.

This clone was seen only a few times. The rearrangement uses TRBV5-1 and TRBJ2-5, with D uncertain. Trimming removed 0 bases at V and 2 bases at J, with 8 bases between. Germline V gene data show CDR1 as SGHRS and CDR2 as YFSETQ. The length of the CDR3 is 14 residues. The CDR3 DNA reads TGCGCCAGCAGCTTGGCCCCGGCACAAGAGACCCAGTACTTC. Translated: CASSLAPAQETQYF.

The chain couples TRBV25-1 to TRBJ2-1; D is unresolved. The CDR3 is 15 residues long. Germline CDR1 and CDR2: MGHDK and SYGVNS. V was pared by 1 base and J by 5 bases, with 12 bases between. The CDR3 nucleotides read TGTGCCAGCAGTGAATCTGGGGTTAGGGACAATGAGCAGTTCTTC. It codes for CASSESGVRDNEQFF.

This chain connects TRBV5-1 to TRBJ2-7, with TRBD2 identical over 12 bases. Unmatched junction bases numbered 9, after V lost 5 bases and J lost 0 bases. The CDR3 covers 17 residues. Germline V CDR1 and CDR2: SGHRS, YFSETQ. The CDR3 region is CASSVTSGGRSSYEQYF. In nucleotides, the CDR3 is TGCGCCAGCAGTGTGACTAGCGGGGGCCGCTCCTCCTACGAGCAGTACTTC.

The J gene is TRBJ2-5, the V gene TRBV11-1, with D possibly being TRBD1 (6 bases). CDR1 is SGHAT, CDR2 FQDESV, per germline (reference sequence). The germline V and J ends were trimmed by 6 bases and 7 bases, with 18 bases remaining between them. The CDR3 consists of 14 residues. In nucleotides, the CDR3 is TGTGCCAGCAGTCTCCTGGACAGCTGGCGGACCCAGTACTTC. Its translation: CASSLLDSWRTQYF.

This sequence joins TRBV6-4 and TRBJ2-3; D is unresolved. Germline loops: CDR1 MRHNA, CDR2 SNTAGT. Between the trimmed V and J ends, which lost 5 bases and 0 bases, there was a span of 9 bases. The CDR3 covers 14 residues. The CDR3 sequence is CASSPSSSTDTQYF. The CDR3 DNA sequence: TGTGCCAGCAGTCCGAGTAGTAGCACAGATACGCAGTATTTT.

J is TRBJ2-6 and V is TRBV18, with TRBD1 matching 8 bases. The CDR3 loop spans 16 amino acids. The V and J ends lost 3 bases and 3 bases, in that order; junction bases with no gene match: 4. Germline V gene sequence: CDR1 KGHSH, CDR2 LQKENI. The CDR3 DNA is TGTGCCAGCTCACCCGGACAGGGAGGTGGGGCCAACGTCCTGACTTTC. Translating gives CASSPGQGGGANVLTF. The whole variable domain, filled in from reference TRBV18 and TRBJ2-6, reads NAGVMQNPRHLVRRRGQEARLRCSPMKGHSHVYWYRQLPEEGLKFMVYLQKENIIDESGMPKERFSAEFPKEGPSILRIQQVVRGDSAAYFCASSPGQGGGANVLTFGAGSRLTVL.

The chain is built from TRBV4-1 and TRBJ2-3, with D perhaps matching TRBD1 or TRBD2 (5 bases each). V lost 1 base, J lost 0 bases, and 11 bases lay in between. The CDR3 runs to 16 residues. Germline CDR1 reads MGHRA; CDR2 reads YSYEKL. This CDR3 reads CASSQAPGASTDTQYF. The CDR3 DNA is TGCGCCAGCAGCCAAGCGCCCGGGGCTAGCACAGATACGCAGTATTTT.

The chain has TRBV6-1 and TRBJ1-5; no definite D call. Trimming took off 6 bases at V and 3 bases at J, with 9 bases between the two ends. Germline lookup yields CDR1 MNHNS and CDR2 SASEGT. The CDR3 length is 13 residues. The chain's CDR3 is CASSPTDNQPQHF. The DNA for the CDR3 is TGTGCCAGCAGCCCCACCGACAATCAGCCCCAGCATTTT.

This chain connects TRBV6-6 to TRBJ2-7, with TRBD1 identical over 9 bases. There are 14 residues in the CDR3. With 5 bases clipped from V and 6 bases from J, the junction kept 8 bases outside the gene matches. Germline V gene data show CDR1 as MNHNY and CDR2 as SVGAGI (reference sequence). The CDR3 nucleotides read TGTGCCAGCAGTACTGGGGGGACAGGGTCCGAGCAGTACTTC. This codes for CASSTGGTGSEQYF.